Each of the 4 T cell receptor beta chains below was sequenced from the same sample in a study of Ad26.COV2.S vaccination and SARS-CoV-2 variants (dated by TCRdb to the early 2020s). Preparation of the library involved the immunoSEQ multiplex PCR assay. TCRdb limited this immuneACCESS table to in-frame rearrangements with V and J called. A share of clones is missing; checked studies link under half to unresolved V genes, and the rest is unexplained. The sample has around 300,000 clones on record, under 90% of them singletons. Over 5% of the sample belongs to the ten largest clones. In the paper's terms, the treatment or condition label means: around 19 received Ad26.COV2.S at low or high dose, single or two shots; a few received placebo; per-sample allocation not given. Repertoires of vaccine and placebo recipients were sequenced from samples collected on day 63 after the first injection. The input for sequencing was peripheral blood, taken in a trial of Ad26.COV2.S vaccine versus placebo. Every receptor here comes from a person between 18 and 65 years old who received the Ad26.COV2.S COVID-19 vaccine or a placebo.

The chain has TRBV6-5 and TRBJ1-4, with 8 nucleotides matching TRBD1. CDR1 MNHEY and CDR2 SVGAGI come from the germline V gene. There are 13 residues in the CDR3. V lost 5 bases and J lost 11; bases outside the gene matches: 7. CDR3 coding DNA: TGTGCCAGCAGTCCTTCGACAGGGGTTAAACTGTTTTTT. Translation: CASSPSTGVKLFF.

The rearrangement joins TRBV6-2 or TRBV6-3 to TRBJ1-5, with D unresolved. CDR3 length: 15 amino acids. Deletions cut 4 bases from V and 6 bases from J, with 16 bases between. Germline CDR1 MNHEY, CDR2 SVGEGT. CDR3 coding DNA: TGTGCCAGCAGTTCCGGGCTCCGAAGCGGTCAGCCCCAGCATTTT. As protein: CASSSGLRSGQPQHF.

CDR3 sequence (DNA): TGTGCCAGCACTTTGGGGGCTGGTGGTGAGCAGTTCTTC. Its protein product is CASTLGAGGEQFF. The J gene is TRBJ2-1, the V gene TRBV27; weak D call: TRBD1 (6 bases). The CDR3 is 13 amino acids. V was trimmed by 7 bases and J by 9 bases, leaving 16 bases between them. CDR1 is MNHEY and CDR2 is SMNVEV in the germline V gene (reference sequence).

This clone was counted at least ten times. This rearrangement joins TRBV12-3 or TRBV12-4 to TRBJ1-1; a possible D gene is TRBD1 (6 bases). This CDR3 has 13 amino acids. Trimming shortened V by 7 bases and J by 4 bases, and 13 bases separated the two germline ends. The CDR3 here is CASIKQGSTEAFF. CDR3 in DNA: TGTGCCAGCATTAAACAGGGCTCCACTGAAGCTTTCTTT.